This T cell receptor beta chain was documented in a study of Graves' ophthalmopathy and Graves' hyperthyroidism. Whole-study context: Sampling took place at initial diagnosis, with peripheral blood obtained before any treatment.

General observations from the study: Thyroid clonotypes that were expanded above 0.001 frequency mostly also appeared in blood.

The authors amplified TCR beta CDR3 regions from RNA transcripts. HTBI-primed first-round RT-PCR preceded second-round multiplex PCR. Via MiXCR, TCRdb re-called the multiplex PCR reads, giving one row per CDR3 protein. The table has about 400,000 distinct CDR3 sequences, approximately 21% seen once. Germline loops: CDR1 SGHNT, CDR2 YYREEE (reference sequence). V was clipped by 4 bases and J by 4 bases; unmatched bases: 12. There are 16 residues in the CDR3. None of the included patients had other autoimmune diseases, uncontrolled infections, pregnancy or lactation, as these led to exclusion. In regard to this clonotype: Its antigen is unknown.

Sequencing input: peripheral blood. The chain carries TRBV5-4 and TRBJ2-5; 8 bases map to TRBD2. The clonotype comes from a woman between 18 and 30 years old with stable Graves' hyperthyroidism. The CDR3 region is CASSKHIAGRGETQYF. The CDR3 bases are TGTGCCAGCAGCAAACATATAGCGGGGAGGGGAGAGACCCAGTACTTC. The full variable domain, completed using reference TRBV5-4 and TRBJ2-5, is ETGVTQSPTHLIKTRGQQVTLRCSSQSGHNTVSWYQQALGQGPQFIFQYYREEENGRGNFPPRFSGLQFPNYSSELNVNALELDDSALYLCASSKHIAGRGETQYFGPGTRLLVL.